This record concerns one TCR beta chain sequence. These data originate in a study of shared clonotypes between healthy human individuals. The assay was immunoSEQ multiplex PCR, and TCRdb's table has in-frame clones only and misses some. The sample contains fewer than 1.6 million clones, 98% of which appear only once. CDR3 length equals 18 residues. From germline, CDR1 is WNHNN and CDR2 SYGVQD (reference sequence). Trimming took 2 bases from V and 3 from J; bases not matched to a gene: 9. Material for sequencing was naive CD4+ T cells sorted from blood. Specified subset: CD45RA+ positively selected. The chain recombines TRBV10-1 with TRBJ2-7, with 14 nucleotides matching TRBD2. The receptor was isolated from a man aged 25 to 40 in good health. CDR3 residues: CASSELTSGRAGFYEQYF. For the CDR3, the DNA is TGCGCCAGCAGTGAGCTGACTAGCGGGAGGGCCGGATTCTACGAGCAGTACTTC.